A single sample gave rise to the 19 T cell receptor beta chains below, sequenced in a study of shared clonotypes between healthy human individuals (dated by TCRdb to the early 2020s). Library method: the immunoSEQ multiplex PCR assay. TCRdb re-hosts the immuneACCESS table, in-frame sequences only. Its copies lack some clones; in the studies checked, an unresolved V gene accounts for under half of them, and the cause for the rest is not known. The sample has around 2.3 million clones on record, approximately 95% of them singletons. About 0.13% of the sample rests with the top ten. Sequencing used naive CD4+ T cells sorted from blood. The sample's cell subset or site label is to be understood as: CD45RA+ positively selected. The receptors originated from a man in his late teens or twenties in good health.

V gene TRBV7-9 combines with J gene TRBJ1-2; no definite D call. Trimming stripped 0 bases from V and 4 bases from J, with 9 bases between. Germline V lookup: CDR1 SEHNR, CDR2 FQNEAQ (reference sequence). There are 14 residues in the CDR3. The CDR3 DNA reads TGTGCCAGCAGCTTAGCTATGGGAGGCTATGGCTACACCTTC. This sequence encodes CASSLAMGGYGYTF.

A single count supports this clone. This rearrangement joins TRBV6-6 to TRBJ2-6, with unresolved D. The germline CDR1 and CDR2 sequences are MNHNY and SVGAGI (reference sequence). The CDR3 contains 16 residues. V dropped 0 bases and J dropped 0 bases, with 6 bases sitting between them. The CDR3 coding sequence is TGTGCCAGCAGTTACTCCGGAAACTCTGGGGCCAACGTCCTGACTTTC. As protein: CASSYSGNSGANVLTF.

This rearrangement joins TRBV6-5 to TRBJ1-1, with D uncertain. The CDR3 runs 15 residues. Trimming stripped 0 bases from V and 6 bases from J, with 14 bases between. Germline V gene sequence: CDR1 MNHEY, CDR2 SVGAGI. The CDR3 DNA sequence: TGTGCCAGCAGTTACTCGGCCGCGGGTGGGGCTGAAGCTTTCTTT. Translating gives CASSYSAAGGAEAFF.

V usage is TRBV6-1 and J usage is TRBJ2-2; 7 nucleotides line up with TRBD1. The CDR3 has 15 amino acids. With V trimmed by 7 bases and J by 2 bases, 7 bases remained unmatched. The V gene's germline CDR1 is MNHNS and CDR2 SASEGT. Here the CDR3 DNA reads TGTGCCAGCATCGTGAAGGGGGCAAACACCGGGGAGCTGTTTTTT. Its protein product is CASIVKGANTGELFF.

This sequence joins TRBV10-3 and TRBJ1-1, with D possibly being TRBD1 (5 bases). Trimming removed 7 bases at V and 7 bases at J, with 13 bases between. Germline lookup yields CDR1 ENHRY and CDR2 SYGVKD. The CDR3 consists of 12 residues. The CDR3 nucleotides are TGTGCCATCAAGGGGCAGACCGATGAAGCTTTCTTT. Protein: CAIKGQTDEAFF.

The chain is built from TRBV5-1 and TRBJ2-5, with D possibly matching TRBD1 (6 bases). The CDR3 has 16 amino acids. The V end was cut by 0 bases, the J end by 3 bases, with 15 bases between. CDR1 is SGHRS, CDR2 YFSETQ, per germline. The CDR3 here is CASSLVAQRDKETQYF. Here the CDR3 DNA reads TGCGCCAGCAGCTTGGTGGCTCAGAGGGACAAAGAGACCCAGTACTTC. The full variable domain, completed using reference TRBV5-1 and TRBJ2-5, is KAGVTQTPRYLIKTRGQQVTLSCSPISGHRSVSWYQQTPGQGLQFLFEYFSETQRNKGNFPGRFSGRQFSNSRSEMNVSTLELGDSALYLCASSLVAQRDKETQYFGPGTRLLVL.

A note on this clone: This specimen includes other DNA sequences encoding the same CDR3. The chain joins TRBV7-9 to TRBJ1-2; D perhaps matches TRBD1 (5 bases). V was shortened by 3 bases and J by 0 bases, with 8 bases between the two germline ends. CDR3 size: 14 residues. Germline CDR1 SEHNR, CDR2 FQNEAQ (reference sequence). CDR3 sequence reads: CASSLGGSNYGYTF. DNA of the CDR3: TGTGCCAGCAGCTTGGGGGGATCTAACTATGGCTACACCTTC. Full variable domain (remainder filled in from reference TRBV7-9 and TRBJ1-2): DTGVSQNPRHKITKRGQNVTFRCDPISEHNRLYWYRQTLGQGPEFLTYFQNEAQLEKSRLLSDRFSAERPKGSFSTLEIQRTEQGDSAMYLCASSLGGSNYGYTFGSGTRLTVV.

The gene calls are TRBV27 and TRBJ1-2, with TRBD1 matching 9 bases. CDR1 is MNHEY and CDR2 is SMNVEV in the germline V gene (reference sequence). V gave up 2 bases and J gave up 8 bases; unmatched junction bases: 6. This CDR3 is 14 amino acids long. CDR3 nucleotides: TGTGCCAGCAGTTTAACACAGGGGGCAGGAGGCTACACCTTC. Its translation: CASSLTQGAGGYTF.

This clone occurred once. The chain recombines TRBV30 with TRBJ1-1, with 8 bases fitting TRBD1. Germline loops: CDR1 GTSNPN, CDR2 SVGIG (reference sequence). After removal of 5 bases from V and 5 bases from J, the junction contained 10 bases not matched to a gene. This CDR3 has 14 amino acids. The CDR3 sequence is CAWDVTTGGTEAFF. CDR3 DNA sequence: TGTGCCTGGGATGTGACTACAGGGGGGACTGAAGCTTTCTTT.

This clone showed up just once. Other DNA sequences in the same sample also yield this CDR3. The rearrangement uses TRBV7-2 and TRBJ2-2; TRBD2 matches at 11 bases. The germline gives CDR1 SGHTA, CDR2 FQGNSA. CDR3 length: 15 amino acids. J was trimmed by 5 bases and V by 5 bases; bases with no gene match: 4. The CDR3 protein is CASSRTSGRTGELFF. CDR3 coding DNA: TGTGCCAGCAGCCGGACTAGCGGGCGAACCGGGGAGCTGTTTTTT.

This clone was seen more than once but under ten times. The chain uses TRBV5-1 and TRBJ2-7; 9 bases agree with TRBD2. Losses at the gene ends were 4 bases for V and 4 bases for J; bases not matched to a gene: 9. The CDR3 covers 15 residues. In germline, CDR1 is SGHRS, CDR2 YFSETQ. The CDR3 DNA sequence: TGCGCCAGCAGCCCAATGACTAGCGGCGGGTACGAGCAGTACTTC. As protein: CASSPMTSGGYEQYF.

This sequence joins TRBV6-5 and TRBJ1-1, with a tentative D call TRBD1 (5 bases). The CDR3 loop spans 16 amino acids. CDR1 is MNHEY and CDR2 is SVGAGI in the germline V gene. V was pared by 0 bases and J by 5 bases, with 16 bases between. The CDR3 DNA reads TGTGCCAGCAGTTACTCTTCCCGGGGCACGGGGACTGAAGCTTTCTTT. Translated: CASSYSSRGTGTEAFF.

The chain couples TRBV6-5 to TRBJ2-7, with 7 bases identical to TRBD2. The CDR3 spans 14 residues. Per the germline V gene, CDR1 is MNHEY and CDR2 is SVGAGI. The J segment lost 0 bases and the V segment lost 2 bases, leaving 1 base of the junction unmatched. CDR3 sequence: CASSYAGVSYEQYF. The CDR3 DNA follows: TGTGCCAGCAGTTACGCGGGAGTCTCCTACGAGCAGTACTTC.

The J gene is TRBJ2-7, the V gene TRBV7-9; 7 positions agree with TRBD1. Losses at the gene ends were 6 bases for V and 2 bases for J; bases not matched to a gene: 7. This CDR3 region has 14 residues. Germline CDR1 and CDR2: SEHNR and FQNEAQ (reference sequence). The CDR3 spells CASSRPGQTYEQYF. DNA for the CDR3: TGTGCCAGCAGTCGACCGGGACAGACCTACGAGCAGTACTTC.

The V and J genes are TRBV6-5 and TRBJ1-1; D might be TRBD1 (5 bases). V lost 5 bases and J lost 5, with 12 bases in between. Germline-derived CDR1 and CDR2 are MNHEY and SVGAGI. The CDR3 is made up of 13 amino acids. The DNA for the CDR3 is TGTGCCAGCAGTAACTTTGGGGGGACTGAAGCTTTCTTT. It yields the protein CASSNFGGTEAFF.

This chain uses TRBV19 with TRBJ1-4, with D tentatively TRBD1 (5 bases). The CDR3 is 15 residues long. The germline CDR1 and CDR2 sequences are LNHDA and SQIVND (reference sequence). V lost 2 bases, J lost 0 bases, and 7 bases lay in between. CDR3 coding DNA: TGTGCCAGTAGTATAATGGGGGCAACTAATGAAAAACTGTTTTTT. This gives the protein CASSIMGATNEKLFF.

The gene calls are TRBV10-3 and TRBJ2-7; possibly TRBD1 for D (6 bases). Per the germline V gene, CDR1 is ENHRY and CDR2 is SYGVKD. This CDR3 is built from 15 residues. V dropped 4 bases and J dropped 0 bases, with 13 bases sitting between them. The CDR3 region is CAISAKGQFSYEQYF. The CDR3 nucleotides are TGTGCCATCAGTGCTAAGGGACAATTCTCCTACGAGCAGTACTTC.

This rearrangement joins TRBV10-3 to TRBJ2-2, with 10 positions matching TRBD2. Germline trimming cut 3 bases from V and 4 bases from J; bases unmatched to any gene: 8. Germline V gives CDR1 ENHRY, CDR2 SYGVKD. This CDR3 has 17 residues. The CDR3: CAISDSVSGRVTGELFF. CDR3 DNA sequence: TGTGCCATCAGTGATTCGGTCAGCGGGAGGGTCACCGGGGAGCTGTTTTTT.

Here the CDR3 DNA reads TGTGCCAGCGAGACAGGGTTCAATCAGCCCCAGCATTTT. This sequence encodes CASETGFNQPQHF. The chain joins TRBV6-1 to TRBJ1-5; TRBD1 agrees at 7 bases. Germline V CDR1 and CDR2: MNHNS, SASEGT. This CDR3 region has 13 residues. With V trimmed by 8 bases and J by 3 bases, 4 bases remained unmatched.